The TCR beta chain described here comes from a study of shared clonotypes between healthy human individuals. TCRdb's table, derived via immunoSEQ multiplex PCR, lists solely in-frame clones and lacks some. The sample includes around 2.1 million clones, about 92% of them seen just once. The germline CDR1 and CDR2 sequences are MDHEN and SYDVKM. J was trimmed by 5 bases and V by 3 bases; bases with no gene match: 18. The CDR3 has 18 residues. Positive CCR7 selection of CD45RO-negative cells yielded the naive CD8 cells, and terminally differentiated effector memory CD45RA+ cells were excluded. The sequenced sample was naive CD8+ T cells from PBMCs. This clonotype was sampled from a man between 18 and 29 years old in good health. Some clones in this sample may be carry-over from other donors' samples. The chain joins TRBV28 to TRBJ2-5; TRBD2 matches 7 bases. The CDR3 is CASSFATSAESWRETQYF. The CDR3 bases are TGTGCCAGCAGTTTTGCTACTAGCGCAGAGTCGTGGCGGGAGACCCAGTACTTC.